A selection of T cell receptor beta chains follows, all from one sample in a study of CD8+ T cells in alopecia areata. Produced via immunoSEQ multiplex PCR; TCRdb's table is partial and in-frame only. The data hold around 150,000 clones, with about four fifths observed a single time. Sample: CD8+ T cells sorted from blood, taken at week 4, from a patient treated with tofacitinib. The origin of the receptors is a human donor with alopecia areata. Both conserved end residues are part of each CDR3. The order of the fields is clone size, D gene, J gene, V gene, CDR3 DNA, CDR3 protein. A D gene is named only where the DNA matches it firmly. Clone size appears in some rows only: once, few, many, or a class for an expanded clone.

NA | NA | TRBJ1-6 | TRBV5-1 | TGCGCCAGCAGGACACGGGACATTTATAATTCACCCCTCCACTTT | CASRTRDIYNSPLHF
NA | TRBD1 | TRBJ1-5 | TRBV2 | TGTGCCAGCAGTGAGGGACAGGGGAGTCAGCCCCAGCATTTT | CASSEGQGSQPQHF
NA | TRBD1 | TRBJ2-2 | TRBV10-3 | TGTGCCATCAACACCCGACAGGGGAACACCGGGGAGCTGTTTTTT | CAINTRQGNTGELFF
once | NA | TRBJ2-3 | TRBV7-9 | TGTGCCAGCAGCTTAGTTCGGGCGGCAGATACGCAGTATTTT | CASSLVRAADTQYF
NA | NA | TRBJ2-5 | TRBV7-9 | TGTGCCAGCAGCTTCGTCTCGGGTCAAGAGACCCAGTACTTC | CASSFVSGQETQYF
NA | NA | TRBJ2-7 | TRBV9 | TGTGCCAGCAGCGCTTACAGGAACCCAAATCCCTACGAGCAGTACTTC | CASSAYRNPNPYEQYF
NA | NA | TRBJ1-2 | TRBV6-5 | TGTGCCAGCAGTCAAGTTGTGGACTATGGCTACACCTTC | CASSQVVDYGYTF
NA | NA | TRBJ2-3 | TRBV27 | TGTGCCACGGGTTTCGGTACGCAGTATTTT | CATGFGTQYF
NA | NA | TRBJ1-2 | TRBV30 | TGTGCCTGGGGAGTGGGAATCGGGCAGGGGGGCTACACCTTC | CAWGVGIGQGGYTF
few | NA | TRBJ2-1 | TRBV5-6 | TGTGCCAGCAGCCCCCGACCGGTGTGGGAGCAGTTCTTC | CASSPRPVWEQFF